Listed here is a single T cell receptor beta chain. This CDR3 has 14 residues. Trimming removed 3 bases from V and 6 bases from J; junction bases left unmatched: 2. Per germline, CDR1 MNHNS and CDR2 SASEGT. The data originate from a study of blood T cell repertoires in COVID-19. The repertoire was sequenced with immunoSEQ multiplex PCR; TCRdb's copy has only in-frame clones and lacks some. The sample has about 200,000 clones; around 85% are singletons. The sequence was collected from an older person with COVID-19, enrolled during active disease. The chain is built from TRBV6-1 and TRBJ2-2; the match to TRBD1 covers 9 bases. Sample: peripheral blood. In DNA form, the CDR3 reads TGTGCCAGCAGTGACCGGACAGGGGCCGGGGAGCTGTTTTTT. This gives the protein CASSDRTGAGELFF.